This T cell receptor (beta chain) originates from a study of T cell changes during pregnancy in multiple sclerosis (dated by TCRdb to between 2018 and 2020). Regarding the complete study: The study examined how the T cell repertoire changed over the course of pregnancy in women with multiple sclerosis.

The germline V gene specifies KGHSH as CDR1 and LQKENI as CDR2. The cysteine opens and the phenylalanine closes a CDR3 of 14 amino acids. The retained sequence is limited to the CDR3, 42 bases, with the frame set at the first base. A distance of 12 bases separates the germline ends of V and J, which lose 3 bases and 4 bases respectively. About this clone: No antigen is known for it. Qualities for individual bases were not recorded, and no much larger clone is one base off.

Libraries were built with the immunoSEQ multiplex PCR assay. The immuneACCESS repertoire file appears here via TCRdb, limited to in-frame rearrangements. These files lack a portion of the clones; in checked studies, under half of the deficit traces to unresolved V genes, and the cause of the others is not known. Recorded for this sample are roughly 48,000 clones; approximately 92% of them occurred a single time. Around 0.25% of the sample comes from the top ten. The material was CD4+ T cells from peripheral blood mononuclear cells, obtained in the third trimester of pregnancy. The receptor comes from a female donor with multiple sclerosis, enrolled in a pregnancy study. The sequence joins TRBV18 to TRBJ1-2; the D region possibly corresponds to TRBD1 (5 bases align). The nucleotides are TGTGCCAGCTCACCGAAGGAGGGGATCTATGGCTACACCTTC. Its translation reads: CASSPKEGIYGYTF.